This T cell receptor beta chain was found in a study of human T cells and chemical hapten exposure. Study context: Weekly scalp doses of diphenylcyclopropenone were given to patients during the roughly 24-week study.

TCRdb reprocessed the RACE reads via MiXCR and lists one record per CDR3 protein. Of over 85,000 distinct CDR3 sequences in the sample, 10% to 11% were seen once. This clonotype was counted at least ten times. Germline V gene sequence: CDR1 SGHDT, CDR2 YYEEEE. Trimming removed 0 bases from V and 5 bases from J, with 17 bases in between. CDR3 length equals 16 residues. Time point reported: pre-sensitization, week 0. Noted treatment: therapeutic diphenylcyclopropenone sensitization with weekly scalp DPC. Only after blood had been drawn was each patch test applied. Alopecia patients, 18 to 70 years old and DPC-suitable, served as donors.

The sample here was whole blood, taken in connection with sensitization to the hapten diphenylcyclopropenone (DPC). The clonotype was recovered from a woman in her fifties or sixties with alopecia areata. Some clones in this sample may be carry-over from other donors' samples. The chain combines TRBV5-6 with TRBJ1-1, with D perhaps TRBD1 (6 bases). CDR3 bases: TGTGCCAGCAGCTTGGTGGGGACATCGGGAGTGACTGAAGCTTTCTTT. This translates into CASSLVGTSGVTEAFF. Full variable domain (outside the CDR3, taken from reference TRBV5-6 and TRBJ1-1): DAGVTQSPTHLIKTRGQQVTLRCSPKSGHDTVSWYQQALGQGPQFIFQYYEEEERQRGNFPDRFSGHQFPNYSSELNVNALLLGDSALYLCASSLVGTSGVTEAFFGQGTRLTVV.